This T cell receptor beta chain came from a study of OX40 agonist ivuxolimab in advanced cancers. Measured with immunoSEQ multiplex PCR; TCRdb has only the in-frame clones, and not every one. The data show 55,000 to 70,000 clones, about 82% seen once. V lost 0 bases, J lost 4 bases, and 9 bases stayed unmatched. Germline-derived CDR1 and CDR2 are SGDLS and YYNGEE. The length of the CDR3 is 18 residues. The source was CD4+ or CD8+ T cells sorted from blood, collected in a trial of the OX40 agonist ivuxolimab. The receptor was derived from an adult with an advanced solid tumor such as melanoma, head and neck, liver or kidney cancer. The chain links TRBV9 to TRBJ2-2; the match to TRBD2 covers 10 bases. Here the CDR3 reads CASSVDPAGGPSTGELFF. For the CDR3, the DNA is TGTGCCAGCAGCGTAGATCCAGCGGGGGGGCCTAGCACCGGGGAGCTGTTTTTT.